The source of this T cell receptor (beta chain) is a study of T cell repertoires in cytomegalovirus infection. Worth noting for this clonotype: Its antigen remains unknown.

From the reads, TCRdb called clonotypes with MiXCR, one entry per CDR3 protein. The repertoire consists of about 180,000 distinct CDR3 sequences, with approximately 17% occurring once and the leading ten covering around 27%. Overall study results and limits: Dominating the ex vivo response were HLA-C-restricted CMV-specific TCR beta clonotypes.

V was cut by 7 bases and J by 3 bases, with 15 bases left in between. Germline CDR1 SEHNR, CDR2 FQNEAQ (reference sequence). This CDR3 has 14 amino acids. This TCR came from a human donor in good health (CMV status not recorded). Some clones in this sample may be carry-over from other donors' samples. The sample comprised CD8+ T cells from PBMCs. The chain links TRBV7-9 to TRBJ1-2; no definite D call. The CDR3 protein is CASIGEGKHYGYTF. The DNA for the CDR3 is TGTGCCAGCATCGGTGAAGGGAAGCACTATGGCTACACCTTC.